The 22 T cell receptor beta chains below were found in one sample sequenced in a study of blood T cell repertoires in COVID-19. Repertoires were generated with immunoSEQ multiplex PCR, while TCRdb's copy carries only in-frame clones and drops some. Of roughly 180,000 clones listed, less than 95% were seen once; the top ten hold 0.76%. The sequenced material came from peripheral blood. These receptor sequences come from a man in his thirties or forties with COVID-19, enrolled during active disease.

The rearrangement uses TRBV5-1 and TRBJ1-2; 7 bases align to TRBD1. After removal of 4 bases from V and 4 bases from J, the junction contained 10 bases not matched to a gene. Germline V gene data show CDR1 as SGHRS and CDR2 as YFSETQ. This CDR3 has 15 amino acids. As DNA, the CDR3 is TGCGCCAGCAGCCCCTTACGGACAGGCGGCTATGGCTACACCTTC. Its protein product is CASSPLRTGGYGYTF. The full variable domain, in which reference TRBV5-1 and TRBJ1-2 provide the parts outside the CDR3, is KAGVTQTPRYLIKTRGQQVTLSCSPISGHRSVSWYQQTPGQGLQFLFEYFSETQRNKGNFPGRFSGRQFSNSRSEMNVSTLELGDSALYLCASSPLRTGGYGYTFGSGTRLTVV.

This clone was seen only once. V usage is TRBV10-3 and J usage is TRBJ2-7; 9 nucleotides match TRBD2. With V trimmed by 4 bases and J by 4 bases, 11 bases remained unmatched. The CDR3 spans 16 residues. Germline V gene lookup returns CDR1 ENHRY and CDR2 SYGVKD. As DNA, the CDR3 is TGTGCCATCAGTGCGGCTAGCGGGGCCGGGGGTTACGAGCAGTACTTC. Its protein is CAISAASGAGGYEQYF.

This sequence joins TRBV5-6 and TRBJ2-1; TRBD2 matches 7 bases. CDR1 and CDR2 from the germline V gene are SGHDT and YYEEEE. Losses at the gene ends were 1 base for V and 7 bases for J; bases not matched to a gene: 5. The CDR3 extends over 14 amino acids. This chain's CDR3 is CASSLSLAVNEQFF. The CDR3 DNA reads as TGTGCCAGCAGCTTGAGTCTAGCGGTTAATGAGCAGTTCTTC.

The rearrangement links TRBV11-2 to TRBJ2-3, with TRBD2 identical over 7 bases. The CDR3 runs 16 residues. Germline V gene data show CDR1 as SGHAT and CDR2 as FQNNGV. The ends lost 1 base at V and 3 bases at J; junction bases unmatched: 7. The DNA for the CDR3 is TGTGCCAGCAGCTTAGTGGGCGGGGGAAGGACAGATACGCAGTATTTT. This encodes CASSLVGGGRTDTQYF.

The rearrangement uses TRBV5-1 and TRBJ2-1; D not resolved. V was shortened by 2 bases and J by 12 bases, with 21 bases between the two germline ends. Germline V gene data show CDR1 as SGHRS and CDR2 as YFSETQ. This CDR3 region has 15 residues. CDR3 nucleotide sequence: TGCGCCAGCAGCTTCGAAACTGGATCCCGAGAGGTGCAGTTCTTC. Translating it yields CASSFETGSREVQFF.

The V and J genes are TRBV6-5 and TRBJ2-5; the D gene is possibly TRBD1 (6 bases). V lost 8 bases, J lost 4 bases, and 14 bases lay in between. The CDR3 consists of 13 residues. CDR1 is MNHEY, CDR2 SVGAGI, per germline. CDR3 sequence: CASLRQARETQYF. CDR3 DNA: TGTGCCAGCCTGAGACAGGCTCGAGAGACCCAGTACTTC.

The V gene is TRBV18, the J gene TRBJ1-1, with TRBD1 matching 7 bases. The CDR3 sequence is 14 residues long. Germline values: CDR1 KGHSH, CDR2 LQKENI. The trim removed 4 bases at V and 1 base at J, leaving 3 bases unmatched. CDR3: CASSQGGRNTEAFF. CDR3 nucleotide sequence: TGTGCCAGCTCACAAGGGGGCCGGAACACTGAAGCTTTCTTT.

This clone was observed a single time. The V gene is TRBV2, the J gene TRBJ1-5; 7 bases map to TRBD1. From germline, CDR1 is SNHLY and CDR2 FYNNEI. The CDR3 contains 14 residues. With V trimmed by 5 bases and J by 5 bases, 6 bases remained unmatched. The DNA for the CDR3 is TGTGCCAGCAGTCCCGGGACAGAATATCAGCCCCAGCATTTT. It encodes CASSPGTEYQPQHF.

This sequence joins TRBV5-5 and TRBJ2-2; no definite D call. Germline V gene sequence: CDR1 SGHKS, CDR2 YYEKEE (reference sequence). The V gene lost 0 bases and the J gene lost 3 bases, with 9 bases spanning the gap. CDR3 length: 15 amino acids. CDR3 DNA: TGTGCCAGCAGCTTGGAGGCAGCGTACACCGGGGAGCTGTTTTTT. Its translation is CASSLEAAYTGELFF.

The chain recombines TRBV13 with TRBJ2-2; 12 bases match TRBD2. The CDR3 has 17 residues. The V segment lost 4 bases and the J segment 3 bases; nucleotides outside the gene matches: 6. Per the germline V gene, CDR1 is PRHDT and CDR2 is FYEKMQ (reference sequence). The CDR3 sequence: CASSYRTSGADTGELFF. CDR3 bases: TGTGCCAGCAGCTACCGGACTAGCGGGGCCGACACCGGGGAGCTGTTTTTT. The full variable domain, rest sourced from reference TRBV13 and TRBJ2-2, is AAGVIQSPRHLIKEKRETATLKCYPIPRHDTVYWYQQGPGQDPQFLISFYEKMQSDKGSIPDRFSAQQFSDYHSELNMSSLELGDSALYFCASSYRTSGADTGELFFGEGSRLTVL.

V gene TRBV19 combines with J gene TRBJ2-3; TRBD2 aligns across 15 bases. Trimming cost V 4 bases and J 2 bases; bases outside gene matches: 7. CDR3 length: 18 amino acids. Germline assignment: CDR1 LNHDA and CDR2 SQIVND (reference sequence). The CDR3 loop reads CASSTGLAGGRNTDTQYF. CDR3 coding DNA: TGTGCCAGTAGTACAGGACTAGCGGGGGGGAGAAACACAGATACGCAGTATTTT.

This clone has only one observation. The chain combines TRBV7-9 with TRBJ2-7; 8 positions agree with TRBD1. CDR3 length: 14 residues. With 5 bases clipped from V and 5 bases from J, the junction kept 8 bases outside the gene matches. CDR1 SEHNR and CDR2 FQNEAQ come from the germline V gene (reference sequence). The CDR3 bases are TGTGCCAGCAGCCACCTAGGCAGGGGGCACGAGCAGTACTTC. Translated: CASSHLGRGHEQYF. Based on the CDR3 plus reference TRBV7-9 and TRBJ2-7, the full variable domain is DTGVSQNPRHKITKRGQNVTFRCDPISEHNRLYWYRQTLGQGPEFLTYFQNEAQLEKSRLLSDRFSAERPKGSFSTLEIQRTEQGDSAMYLCASSHLGRGHEQYFGPGTRLTVT.

The rearrangement links TRBV3-1 (or the pseudogene TRBV3-2) to TRBJ1-2, with a tentative D call TRBD1 (5 bases). The CDR3 covers 16 residues. The germline V gene has CDR1 LGHDT and CDR2 YNNKEL (reference sequence). V shed 1 base and J shed 1 base, with 13 bases lying between them. As DNA, the CDR3 is TGTGCCAGCAGCCAAGGCGGGACGGAGGATAACTATGGCTACACCTTC. Translation gives CASSQGGTEDNYGYTF.

This sequence joins TRBV6-1 and TRBJ2-5, with 12 bases fitting TRBD1. The germline CDR1 and CDR2 sequences are MNHNS and SASEGT. V dropped 1 base and J dropped 5; count of bases not matched to a gene: 8. The CDR3 is 17 residues long. The CDR3 loop reads CASSEEGGTGGWETQYF. The CDR3 DNA reads TGTGCCAGCAGTGAAGAAGGGGGGACAGGGGGCTGGGAGACCCAGTACTTC.

The genes are TRBV4-1 and TRBJ2-7; D gene uncertain. The germline V and J ends were trimmed by 5 bases and 6 bases, with 29 bases remaining between them. CDR3 length: 18 residues. Germline V CDR1 and CDR2: MGHRA, YSYEKL. CDR3: CASSANKGSPGKSREQYF. In DNA, the CDR3 is TGCGCCAGCAGCGCTAACAAAGGAAGTCCAGGTAAATCGCGCGAGCAGTACTTC.

This rearrangement joins TRBV27 to TRBJ2-7; 10 nucleotides match TRBD1. Germline V gene lookup returns CDR1 MNHEY and CDR2 SMNVEV (reference sequence). The CDR3 length is 13 residues. V shed 11 bases, J shed 6 bases, and the junction held 10 bases outside the gene matches. CDR3 bases: TGTGCCGCGTGTGGACAGGGGGGGCGCGAGCAGTACTTC. It yields the protein CAACGQGGREQYF.

The V call is TRBV3-1 (or the pseudogene TRBV3-2), the J call TRBJ1-2; D not certain. Between the trimmed V and J ends, which lost 3 bases and 4 bases, there was a span of 12 bases. CDR3 size: 14 residues. CDR1 is LGHDT and CDR2 is YNNKEL in the germline V gene (reference sequence). This CDR3 is CASSQAGVSYGYTF. CDR3 sequence (DNA): TGTGCCAGCAGCCAGGCGGGCGTTAGCTATGGCTACACCTTC.

This clone was counted once. The chain has TRBV19 and TRBJ1-2; TRBD1 matches at 9 bases. The CDR3 is 17 amino acids. V dropped 4 bases and J dropped 2; count of bases not matched to a gene: 11. Germline V gene lookup returns CDR1 LNHDA and CDR2 SQIVND (reference sequence). Written as DNA, the CDR3 is TGTGCCAGTAGTACCAGGGGCTGGACAGGGGCGAACTATGGCTACACCTTC. This translates into CASSTRGWTGANYGYTF.

The chain employs TRBV10-2 and TRBJ1-5; D uncertain. The CDR3 has 14 amino acids. V dropped 4 bases and J dropped 5 bases, with 12 bases sitting between them. CDR1 is WSHSY and CDR2 is SAAADI in the germline V gene. As DNA, the CDR3 is TGCGCCAGCAGTGTCGGCAGCCTAGATCAGCCCCAGCATTTT. As protein: CASSVGSLDQPQHF.

The chain joins TRBV19 to TRBJ1-2; TRBD1 aligns across 7 bases. Germline V lookup: CDR1 LNHDA, CDR2 SQIVND (reference sequence). J gave up 3 bases and V 6 bases, and 4 bases lay outside the gene matches. The CDR3 is 13 residues long. DNA for the CDR3: TGTGCCAGTAGGAGGGGGCTTTACTATGGCTACACCTTC. It is translated as CASRRGLYYGYTF. The full variable domain, rest sourced from reference TRBV19 and TRBJ1-2, is DGGITQSPKYLFRKEGQNVTLSCEQNLNHDAMYWYRQDPGQGLRLIYYSQIVNDFQKGDIAEGYSVSREKKESFPLTVTSAQKNPTAFYLCASRRGLYYGYTFGSGTRLTVV.

In regard to this clone: Other nucleotide sequences from this sample produce the same CDR3. The rearrangement uses TRBV3-1 (or the pseudogene TRBV3-2) and TRBJ1-6; TRBD1 might be the D (5 bases). Germline lookup yields CDR1 LGHDT and CDR2 YNNKEL (reference sequence). V lost 4 bases to trimming and J lost 6 bases, with 10 bases between them. The CDR3 is 14 amino acids. DNA of the CDR3: TGTGCCAGCAGCCGGCAGGGAGGTAATTCACCCCTCCACTTT. Protein product: CASSRQGGNSPLHF.

The rearrangement joins TRBV3-1 (or the pseudogene TRBV3-2) to TRBJ1-2; 10 bases line up with TRBD1. J lost 4 bases, V lost 7 bases, and 9 bases had no gene match. This CDR3 spans 15 amino acids. Per the germline V gene, CDR1 is LGHDT and CDR2 is YNNKEL (reference sequence). In nucleotides, the CDR3 is TGTGCCAGCATCGGCCGACAGGGGGCCGGCTATGGCTACACCTTC. This translates into CASIGRQGAGYGYTF.